This T cell receptor beta chain originates from a study of OX40 agonist ivuxolimab in advanced cancers. J was trimmed by 4 bases and V by 4 bases; bases with no gene match: 7. Per the germline V gene, CDR1 is SGDLS and CDR2 is YYNGEE. This CDR3 comprises 14 residues. With regard to this clone: Its antigen is unknown.

Notes on the study in general: Among the lowest peripheral clonal expansion occurred in 0.1-3.0 mg/kg partial responders.

The protocol was immunoSEQ multiplex PCR, while the TCRdb copy is restricted to in-frame clones and leaves out a portion. The data contain fewer than 20,000 clones, approximately 84% of them singletons. Specimen: CD4+ or CD8+ T cells sorted from blood, collected in a trial of the OX40 agonist ivuxolimab. The J gene is TRBJ1-1, the V gene TRBV9; 7 bases line up with TRBD1. The clonotype comes from an adult with an advanced solid tumor such as melanoma, head and neck, liver or kidney cancer. CDR3: CASSSLTGSTEAFF. The CDR3 bases are TGTGCCAGCAGCTCCCTGACAGGGAGCACTGAAGCTTTCTTT.